These 30 T cell receptor beta chains share one sample of origin, sequenced in a study of blood T cell repertoires in COVID-19. The protocol was immunoSEQ multiplex PCR, while the TCRdb copy is restricted to in-frame clones and leaves out a portion. This sample has 200,000 or so clones, with around 90% found just once. Sequencing used peripheral blood. These receptors all stem from a man younger than 40 with COVID-19, enrolled during active disease.

The chain recombines TRBV15 with TRBJ2-7; D gene ambiguous. The V and J ends lost 0 bases and 1 base respectively, with 10 bases between them. CDR1 and CDR2 from the germline V gene are LNHNV and YYDKDF (reference sequence). CDR3 size: 15 residues. The CDR3 sequence: CATSRDLGKSYEQYF. In DNA, the CDR3 is TGTGCCACCAGCAGAGACTTGGGCAAGTCCTACGAGCAGTACTTC. The full variable domain, in which reference TRBV15 and TRBJ2-7 provide the parts outside the CDR3, is DAMVIQNPRYQVTQFGKPVTLSCSQTLNHNVMYWYQQKSSQAPKLLFHYYDKDFNNEADTPDNFQSRRPNTSFCFLDIRSPGLGDTAMYLCATSRDLGKSYEQYFGPGTRLTVT.

The V and J genes are TRBV6-5 and TRBJ2-2, with D unresolved. CDR1 and CDR2 (germline): MNHEY, SVGAGI. Trimming took 5 bases from V and 4 from J, leaving 5 bases between them. The CDR3 sequence is 12 residues long. CDR3 sequence reads: CASSLVTGELFF. The DNA of the CDR3 is TGTGCCAGCAGTCTCGTCACCGGGGAGCTGTTTTTT.

This chain joins TRBV5-1 and TRBJ1-5, with TRBD1 matching over 9 bases. CDR1 and CDR2 (germline): SGHRS, YFSETQ. This CDR3 comprises 15 residues. With V trimmed by 4 bases and J by 4 bases, 6 bases remained unmatched. The CDR3 sequence is CASSPGTGMNQPQHF. CDR3 in DNA: TGCGCCAGCAGCCCGGGGACAGGGATGAATCAGCCCCAGCATTTT.

The chain recombines TRBV28 with TRBJ2-7; TRBD2 aligns across 7 bases. This CDR3 spans 15 amino acids. CDR1 MDHEN and CDR2 SYDVKM come from the germline V gene. Trimming took 5 bases from V and 0 from J; bases not matched to a gene: 7. The CDR3 region is CASSPPLANSYEQYF. The CDR3 bases are TGTGCCAGCAGTCCCCCACTAGCGAACTCCTACGAGCAGTACTTC.

This chain uses TRBV7-2 with TRBJ2-5; 7 nucleotides line up with TRBD1. Germline assignment: CDR1 SGHTA and CDR2 FQGNSA. Germline trimming cut 5 bases from V and 4 bases from J; bases unmatched to any gene: 7. The CDR3 extends over 14 amino acids. CDR3: CASSNNRGGETQYF. The CDR3 nucleotides read TGTGCCAGCAGCAATAACAGGGGTGGAGAGACCCAGTACTTC.

The genes are TRBV3-1 (or the pseudogene TRBV3-2) and TRBJ2-1; 9 bases agree with TRBD2. The CDR3 consists of 16 residues. Germline assignment: CDR1 LGHDT and CDR2 YNNKEL (reference sequence). Trimming took 3 bases from V and 8 from J; bases not matched to a gene: 11. The chain's CDR3 is CASSQASGDPGDEQFF. The CDR3 DNA is TGTGCCAGCAGCCAGGCTAGCGGGGACCCAGGGGATGAGCAGTTCTTC.

The V call is TRBV28, the J call TRBJ1-2; 9 bases agree with TRBD1. Germline trimming cut 2 bases from V and 3 bases from J; bases unmatched to any gene: 16. From germline, CDR1 is MDHEN and CDR2 SYDVKM. The CDR3 has 19 residues. CDR3 amino acids: CASSLRTSGTGPSHYGYTF. DNA for the CDR3: TGTGCCAGCAGTTTAAGGACCTCCGGGACAGGGCCCTCCCACTATGGCTACACCTTC.

V gene TRBV27 combines with J gene TRBJ2-1; 9 nucleotides align to TRBD1. V lost 2 bases, J lost 6 bases, and 5 bases stayed unmatched. CDR3 size: 15 residues. CDR1 and CDR2 from the germline V gene are MNHEY and SMNVEV (reference sequence). The CDR3 DNA reads TGTGCCAGCAGTTTAAACAGGGGGCGCACCAATGAGCAGTTCTTC. Amino acids: CASSLNRGRTNEQFF.

The chain uses TRBV11-2 and TRBJ1-2; maybe TRBD1 (6 bases). In germline, CDR1 is SGHAT, CDR2 FQNNGV. V lost 0 bases and J 5 bases, leaving 16 bases between the germline ends. The length of the CDR3 is 16 residues. The CDR3 is CASSLDGPADSYGYTF. The CDR3 coding sequence is TGTGCCAGCAGCTTAGATGGCCCTGCGGACAGTTATGGCTACACCTTC.

This chain links TRBV9 with TRBJ1-2; D gene uncertain. Trimming shortened V by 0 bases and J by 2 bases, and 11 bases separated the two germline ends. The CDR3 extends over 15 amino acids. Germline CDR1 and CDR2: SGDLS and YYNGEE. DNA for the CDR3: TGTGCCAGCAGCGTAGCTTTAACAGAGAACTATGGCTACACCTTC. Amino acids: CASSVALTENYGYTF.

This clone was seen only once. The J gene is TRBJ2-7, the V gene TRBV19; TRBD2 is a possible D gene (6 bases). Trimming took off 6 bases at V and 3 bases at J, with 21 bases between the two ends. Germline V CDR1 and CDR2: LNHDA, SQIVND (reference sequence). The CDR3 covers 16 residues. The CDR3 nucleotides are TGTGCCAGTAGCGGGAGCTTATCCCCCTCGGGCTACGAGCAGTACTTC. This codes for CASSGSLSPSGYEQYF.

The rearrangement joins TRBV18 to TRBJ2-2, with TRBD2 as a possible D gene (5 bases). Germline CDR1 and CDR2: KGHSH and LQKENI. The ends were cut back, 3 bases at V and 3 bases at J, with 8 bases in the middle. The CDR3 extends over 14 amino acids. The CDR3 DNA is TGTGCCAGCTCACCGAGGGAACACACCGGGGAGCTGTTTTTT. Translated, it gives CASSPREHTGELFF.

The rearrangement uses TRBV6-2 or TRBV6-3 and TRBJ2-1; TRBD2 is a possible D gene (5 bases). CDR3 size: 18 residues. Germline CDR1 reads MNHEY; CDR2 reads SVGEGT. Trimming cost V 4 bases and J 5 bases, with 24 bases left between them. The CDR3 nucleotides read TGTGCCAGCAGTTTTTTTTATGGGAGTAACTACGTGGACAATGAGCAGTTCTTC. It yields the protein CASSFFYGSNYVDNEQFF.

The rearrangement links TRBV30 to TRBJ2-7; D may be TRBD2 (6 bases). This CDR3 spans 15 amino acids. Between the trimmed V and J ends, which lost 0 bases and 5 bases, there was a span of 17 bases. Per the germline V gene, CDR1 is GTSNPN and CDR2 is SVGIG (reference sequence). CDR3 coding DNA: TGTGCCTGGAGTGTAGGGGTAGCGGCAGGGAACGAGCAGTACTTC. Translating it yields CAWSVGVAAGNEQYF.

The rearrangement uses TRBV19 and TRBJ2-7; D may be TRBD1 (6 bases). Germline V gene data show CDR1 as LNHDA and CDR2 as SQIVND (reference sequence). The CDR3 runs 15 residues. The V and J ends lost 6 bases and 3 bases respectively, with 18 bases between them. The CDR3 bases are TGTGCCAGTAGCTGGAGTGGTGGGACACTCTACGAGCAGTACTTC. It translates to CASSWSGGTLYEQYF.

The chain couples TRBV11-3 to TRBJ2-3, with 7 bases identical to TRBD2. Germline V gene sequence: CDR1 SGHNT, CDR2 YENEEA. Trimming took 5 bases from V and 8 from J; bases not matched to a gene: 7. The CDR3 runs to 13 residues. The CDR3 protein is CASSPGTTFTQYF. CDR3 nucleotides: TGTGCCAGCAGCCCGGGGACTACTTTTACGCAGTATTTT.

The chain employs TRBV11-2 and TRBJ2-7, with D possibly matching TRBD1 (5 bases). V lost 3 bases and J lost 1, with 13 bases in between. Per the germline V gene, CDR1 is SGHAT and CDR2 is FQNNGV. This CDR3 contains 15 residues. The CDR3 loop is CASSLSHAGSYEQYF. CDR3 nucleotide sequence: TGTGCCAGCAGCTTGAGTCATGCAGGGTCCTACGAGCAGTACTTC.

The chain couples TRBV29-1 to TRBJ1-2; 7 nucleotides agree with TRBD1. The CDR3 contains 19 residues. Trimming took 4 bases from V and 4 from J; bases not matched to a gene: 24. Germline CDR1 is SQVTM and CDR2 is ANQGSEA. CDR3 sequence reads: CSVVSSGGTAGGKGYGYTF. The CDR3 DNA is TGCAGCGTTGTAAGCTCTGGAGGGACAGCCGGCGGGAAAGGCTATGGCTACACCTTC. The variable domain in full, with the rest retrieved from reference TRBV29-1 and TRBJ1-2, is SAVISQKPSRDICQRGTSLTIQCQVDSQVTMMFWYRQQPGQSLTLIATANQGSEATYESGFVIDKFPISRPNLTFSTLTVSNMSPEDSSIYLCSVVSSGGTAGGKGYGYTFGSGTRLTVV.

CDR3 sequence reads: CASSEIPGQAYGYTF. For the CDR3, the DNA is TGTGCCAGCAGCGAGATCCCGGGACAGGCGTATGGCTACACCTTC. V is TRBV9 and J is TRBJ1-2; TRBD1 agrees at 8 bases. Per germline, CDR1 SGDLS and CDR2 YYNGEE. J lost 5 bases, V lost 3 bases, and 9 bases had no gene match. The CDR3 covers 15 residues.

This clone turned up a few times. The chain recombines TRBV7-2 with TRBJ2-1; 7 nucleotides line up with TRBD2. Germline V lookup: CDR1 SGHTA, CDR2 FQGNSA. The CDR3 loop spans 14 amino acids. V was pared by 1 base and J by 7 bases, with 4 bases of the junction left unmatched. CDR3 region: CASSLGEGLNEQFF. The CDR3 region has the DNA TGTGCCAGCAGCTTAGGGGAGGGCCTTAATGAGCAGTTCTTC.

Only one count was recorded for this clone. The rearrangement links TRBV4-3 to TRBJ2-1; tentative D call: TRBD1 (6 bases). Trimming pared 0 bases from V and 0 bases from J, leaving 9 bases between. The CDR3 is made up of 16 amino acids. Germline values: CDR1 LGHNA, CDR2 YSLEER. Here the CDR3 reads CASSQDNRASYNEQFF. The CDR3 nucleotides read TGCGCCAGCAGCCAAGATAACAGGGCCTCCTACAATGAGCAGTTCTTC.

The gene calls are TRBV11-3 and TRBJ1-6, with D tentatively TRBD1 (5 bases). Trimming took 5 bases from V and 8 from J, leaving 13 bases between them. The V gene's germline CDR1 is SGHNT and CDR2 YENEEA. The CDR3 covers 14 residues. CDR3: CASSRSGDDSPLHF. Written as DNA, the CDR3 is TGTGCCAGCAGCCGGTCGGGGGACGATTCACCCCTCCACTTT.

The rearrangement uses TRBV4-1 and TRBJ2-1; weak D call: TRBD2 (5 bases). In germline, CDR1 is MGHRA, CDR2 YSYEKL. The CDR3 has 17 amino acids. V lost 4 bases and J lost 8, with 24 bases in between. CDR3 in amino acids: CASSPLSRSSSIDEQFF. The CDR3 nucleotides read TGCGCCAGCAGCCCACTATCGAGGTCTAGCTCGATCGATGAGCAGTTCTTC.

The chain links TRBV5-1 to TRBJ2-7; 7 nucleotides align to TRBD1. The CDR3 length is 14 residues. The germline CDR1 and CDR2 sequences are SGHRS and YFSETQ. V lost 4 bases, J lost 0 bases, and 4 bases stayed unmatched. CDR3 residues: CASSARDSSYEQYF. The CDR3 DNA follows: TGCGCCAGCAGCGCCCGGGACAGCTCCTACGAGCAGTACTTC.

The chain couples TRBV3-1 (or the pseudogene TRBV3-2) to TRBJ1-6; 7 bases line up with TRBD1. The germline gives CDR1 LGHDT, CDR2 YNNKEL (reference sequence). The CDR3 loop spans 13 amino acids. J was trimmed by 9 bases and V by 1 base; bases with no gene match: 0. The CDR3 is CASSQGQGSPLHF. The CDR3 DNA reads as TGTGCCAGCAGCCAAGGACAGGGTTCACCCCTCCACTTT.

The chain has TRBV10-1 and TRBJ2-2; D not certain. Germline V gene data show CDR1 as WNHNN and CDR2 as SYGVQD (reference sequence). V lost 7 bases to trimming and J lost 1 base, with 10 bases between them. The CDR3 covers 14 residues. CDR3 in amino acids: CASILSGNTGELFF. In DNA, the CDR3 is TGCGCCAGCATTTTGTCAGGGAACACCGGGGAGCTGTTTTTT.

The chain uses TRBV6-5 and TRBJ2-7; 8 bases are a match to TRBD1. CDR1 is MNHEY, CDR2 SVGAGI, per germline. After removal of 8 bases from V and 2 bases from J, the junction contained 5 bases not matched to a gene. This CDR3 is 13 amino acids long. The CDR3 sequence: CASGWTGTYEQYF. CDR3 sequence (DNA): TGTGCCAGCGGATGGACAGGGACCTACGAGCAGTACTTC.

The chain uses TRBV7-3 and TRBJ1-1; maybe TRBD1 (6 bases). The CDR3 spans 16 residues. The ends were cut back, 5 bases at V and 4 bases at J, with 20 bases in the middle. Germline V lookup: CDR1 SGHTA, CDR2 FQGTGA. The CDR3 nucleotides read TGTGCCAGCAGCAGCCAAGGGGGGGGTGGTGGCACTGAAGCTTTCTTT. The encoded protein is CASSSQGGGGGTEAFF.

The chain joins TRBV19 to TRBJ2-6; D is ambiguous. Germline V gene data show CDR1 as LNHDA and CDR2 as SQIVND (reference sequence). CDR3 length equals 14 residues. V was shortened by 7 bases and J by 0 bases, with 7 bases between the two germline ends. DNA of the CDR3: TGTGCCAGTACCTTGTCCTCTGGGGCCAACGTCCTGACTTTC. Encoded protein: CASTLSSGANVLTF.

This sequence joins TRBV24-1 and TRBJ2-1; D perhaps matches TRBD1 (6 bases). The germline gives CDR1 KGHDR, CDR2 SFDVKD. Deletions cut 4 bases from V and 8 bases from J, with 14 bases between. The CDR3 covers 14 residues. CDR3 in amino acids: CATSDSTGIDEQFF. The CDR3 DNA follows: TGTGCCACCAGTGACTCCACAGGGATTGATGAGCAGTTCTTC.